The 3 T cell receptor beta chains below come from one sample, sequenced in a study of blood T cell repertoires in COVID-19. Sequencing used immunoSEQ multiplex PCR; TCRdb keeps in-frame clones, though not all of them. The sample lists about 270,000 clones, less than 85% occurring once. Sequenced sample: peripheral blood. Receptors were obtained from a human donor with COVID-19, enrolled during active disease. The donor label of this sample is uncertain.

CDR3 region: CASRGQPSSYEQYF. The CDR3 DNA sequence: TGTGCCAGCAGGGGACAGCCCAGCTCCTACGAGCAGTACTTC. This chain uses TRBV27 with TRBJ2-7; TRBD1 agrees at 7 bases. The germline gives CDR1 MNHEY, CDR2 SMNVEV (reference sequence). J gave up 0 bases and V 6 bases, and 5 bases lay outside the gene matches. The CDR3 consists of 14 residues.

The rearrangement joins TRBV6-2 or TRBV6-3 to TRBJ2-1; TRBD2 matches at 7 bases. V lost 2 bases to trimming and J lost 4 bases; unmatched junction nucleotides: 14. The CDR3 sequence is 18 residues long. Germline CDR1 reads MNHEY; CDR2 reads SVGEGT. DNA of the CDR3: TGTGCCAGCAGTTACACGCTAGCGGCTACCCCTGTATACAATGAGCAGTTCTTC. Protein product: CASSYTLAATPVYNEQFF.

The rearrangement links TRBV19 to TRBJ2-3; TRBD2 might be the D (6 bases). Germline V CDR1 and CDR2: LNHDA, SQIVND (reference sequence). CDR3 size: 16 residues. Trimming removed 6 bases at V and 0 bases at J, with 16 bases between. CDR3 DNA: TGTGCCAGTAGCGTACTAGCAGAAACTAGCACAGATACGCAGTATTTT. It codes for CASSVLAETSTDTQYF.